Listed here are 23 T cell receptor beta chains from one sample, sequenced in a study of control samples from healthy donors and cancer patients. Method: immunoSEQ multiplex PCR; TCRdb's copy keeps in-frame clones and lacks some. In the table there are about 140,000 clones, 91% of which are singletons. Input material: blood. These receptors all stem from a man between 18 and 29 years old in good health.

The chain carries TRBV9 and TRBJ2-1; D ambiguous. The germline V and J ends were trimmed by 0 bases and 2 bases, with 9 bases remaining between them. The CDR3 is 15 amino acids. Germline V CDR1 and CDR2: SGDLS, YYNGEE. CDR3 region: CASSVGGITYNEQFF. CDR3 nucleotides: TGTGCCAGCAGCGTAGGCGGTATTACCTACAATGAGCAGTTCTTC.

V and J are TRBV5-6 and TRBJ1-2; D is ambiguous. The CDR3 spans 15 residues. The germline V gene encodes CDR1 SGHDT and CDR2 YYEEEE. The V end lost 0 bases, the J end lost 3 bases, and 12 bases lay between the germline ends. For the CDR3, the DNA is TGTGCCAGCAGCTTGGGACCCGGGGAGGACTATGGCTACACCTTC. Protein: CASSLGPGEDYGYTF.

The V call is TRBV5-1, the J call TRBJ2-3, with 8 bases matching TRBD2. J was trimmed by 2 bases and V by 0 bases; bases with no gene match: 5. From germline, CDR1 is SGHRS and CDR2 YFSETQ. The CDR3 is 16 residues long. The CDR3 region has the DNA TGCGCCAGCAGCTTGGGTACTAGCGGCGCCACAGATACGCAGTATTTT. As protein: CASSLGTSGATDTQYF. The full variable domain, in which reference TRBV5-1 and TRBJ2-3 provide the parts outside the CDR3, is KAGVTQTPRYLIKTRGQQVTLSCSPISGHRSVSWYQQTPGQGLQFLFEYFSETQRNKGNFPGRFSGRQFSNSRSEMNVSTLELGDSALYLCASSLGTSGATDTQYFGPGTRLTVL.

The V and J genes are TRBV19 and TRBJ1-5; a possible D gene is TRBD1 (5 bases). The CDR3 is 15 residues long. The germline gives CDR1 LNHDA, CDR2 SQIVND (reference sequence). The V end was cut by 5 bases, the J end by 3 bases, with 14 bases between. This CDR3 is CASSLGRKNNQPQHF. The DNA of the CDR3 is TGTGCCAGTAGTTTGGGACGTAAAAACAATCAGCCCCAGCATTTT.

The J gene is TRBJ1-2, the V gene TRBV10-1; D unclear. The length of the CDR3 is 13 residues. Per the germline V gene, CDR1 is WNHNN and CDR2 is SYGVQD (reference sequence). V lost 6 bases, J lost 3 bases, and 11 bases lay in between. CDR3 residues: CASSLGRDYGYTF. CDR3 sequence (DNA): TGCGCCAGCAGCCTTGGACGGGACTATGGCTACACCTTC.

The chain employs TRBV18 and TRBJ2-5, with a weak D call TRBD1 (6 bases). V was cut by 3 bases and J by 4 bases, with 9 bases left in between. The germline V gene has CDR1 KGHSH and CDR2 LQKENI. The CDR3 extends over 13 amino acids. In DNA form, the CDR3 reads TGTGCCAGCTCACCTACAGGGCGAGAGACCCAGTACTTC. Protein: CASSPTGRETQYF.

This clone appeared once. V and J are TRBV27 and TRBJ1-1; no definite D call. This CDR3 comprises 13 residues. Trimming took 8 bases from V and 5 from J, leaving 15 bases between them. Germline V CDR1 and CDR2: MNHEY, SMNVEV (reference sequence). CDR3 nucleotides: TGTGCCAGCGCACGGACTTTCAGGACTGAAGCTTTCTTT. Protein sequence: CASARTFRTEAFF.

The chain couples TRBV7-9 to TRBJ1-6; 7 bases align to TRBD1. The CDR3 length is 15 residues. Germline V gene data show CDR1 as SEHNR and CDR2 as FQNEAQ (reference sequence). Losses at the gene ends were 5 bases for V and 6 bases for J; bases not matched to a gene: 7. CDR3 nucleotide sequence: TGTGCCAGCAGCCCAACAGGGGAACTTAATTCACCCCTCCACTTT. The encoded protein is CASSPTGELNSPLHF.

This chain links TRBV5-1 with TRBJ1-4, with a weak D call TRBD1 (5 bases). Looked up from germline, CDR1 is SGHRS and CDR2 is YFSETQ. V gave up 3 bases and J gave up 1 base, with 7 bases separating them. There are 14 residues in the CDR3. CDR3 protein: CASSSGGTNEKLFF. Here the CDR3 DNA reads TGCGCCAGCAGCTCCGGGGGAACTAATGAAAAACTGTTTTTT. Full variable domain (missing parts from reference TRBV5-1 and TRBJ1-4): KAGVTQTPRYLIKTRGQQVTLSCSPISGHRSVSWYQQTPGQGLQFLFEYFSETQRNKGNFPGRFSGRQFSNSRSEMNVSTLELGDSALYLCASSSGGTNEKLFFGSGTQLSVL.

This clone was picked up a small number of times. For the CDR3, the DNA is TGTGCCAGCAGCCATAGAGGGCAGAACTACGAGCAGTACTTC. Residues: CASSHRGQNYEQYF. The chain joins TRBV14 to TRBJ2-7; weak D call: TRBD2 (5 bases). Per germline, CDR1 SGHDN and CDR2 FVKESK. Trimming took 3 bases from V and 3 from J, leaving 12 bases between them. CDR3 length equals 14 residues.

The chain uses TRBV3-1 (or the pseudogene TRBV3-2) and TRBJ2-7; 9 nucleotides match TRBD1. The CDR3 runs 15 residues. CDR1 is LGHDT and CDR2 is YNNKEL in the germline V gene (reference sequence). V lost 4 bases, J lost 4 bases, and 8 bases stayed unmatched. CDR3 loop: CASSPTDRGLYEQYF. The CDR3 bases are TGTGCCAGCAGCCCAACGGACAGGGGTTTATACGAGCAGTACTTC.

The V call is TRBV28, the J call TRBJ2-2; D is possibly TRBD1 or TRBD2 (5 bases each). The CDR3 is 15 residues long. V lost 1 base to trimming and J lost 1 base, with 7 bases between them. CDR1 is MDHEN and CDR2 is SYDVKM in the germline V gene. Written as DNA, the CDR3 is TGTGCCAGCAGTTTATTTGGGGGGAACACCGGGGAGCTGTTTTTT. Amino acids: CASSLFGGNTGELFF.

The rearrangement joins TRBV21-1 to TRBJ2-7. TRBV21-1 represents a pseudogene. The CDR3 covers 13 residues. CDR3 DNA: TGTGCCAGACACGGGACGGACCCCTACGAGCAGTACTTC. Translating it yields CARHGTDPYEQYF.

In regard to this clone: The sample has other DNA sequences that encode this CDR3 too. CDR3 protein: CASNAASTDTQYF. The CDR3 bases are TGTGCCAGCAATGCCGCTAGCACAGATACGCAGTATTTT. The chain links TRBV2 to TRBJ2-3, with D hard to call. The CDR3 extends over 13 amino acids. V was trimmed by 7 bases and J by 0 bases, leaving 8 bases between them. Germline V lookup: CDR1 SNHLY, CDR2 FYNNEI.

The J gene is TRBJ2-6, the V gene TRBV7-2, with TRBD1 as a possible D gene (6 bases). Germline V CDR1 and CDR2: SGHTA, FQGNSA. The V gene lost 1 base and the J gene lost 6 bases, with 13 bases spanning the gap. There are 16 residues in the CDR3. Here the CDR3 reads CASSLVGRGMANVLTF. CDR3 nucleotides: TGTGCCAGCAGCTTAGTTGGCAGGGGCATGGCCAACGTCCTGACTTTC.

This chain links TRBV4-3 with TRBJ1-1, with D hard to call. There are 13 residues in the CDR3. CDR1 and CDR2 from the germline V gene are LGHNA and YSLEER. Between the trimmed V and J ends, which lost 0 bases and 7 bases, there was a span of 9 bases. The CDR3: CASSQDIHGEAFF. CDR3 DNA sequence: TGCGCCAGCAGCCAAGATATCCACGGTGAAGCTTTCTTT.

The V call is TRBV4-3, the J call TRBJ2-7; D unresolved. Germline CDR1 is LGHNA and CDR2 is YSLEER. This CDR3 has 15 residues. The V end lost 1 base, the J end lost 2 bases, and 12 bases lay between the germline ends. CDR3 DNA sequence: TGCGCCAGCAGCCAAGGGGTAAGGGAAACCTACGAGCAGTACTTC. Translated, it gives CASSQGVRETYEQYF.

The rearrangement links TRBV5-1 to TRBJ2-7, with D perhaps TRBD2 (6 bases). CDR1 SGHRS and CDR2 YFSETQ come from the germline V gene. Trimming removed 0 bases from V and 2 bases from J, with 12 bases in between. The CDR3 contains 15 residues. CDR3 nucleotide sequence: TGCGCCAGCAGCTTGGGTGGCGGGGAGGCCTACGAGCAGTACTTC. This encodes CASSLGGGEAYEQYF. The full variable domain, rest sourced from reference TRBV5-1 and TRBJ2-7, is KAGVTQTPRYLIKTRGQQVTLSCSPISGHRSVSWYQQTPGQGLQFLFEYFSETQRNKGNFPGRFSGRQFSNSRSEMNVSTLELGDSALYLCASSLGGGEAYEQYFGPGTRLTVT.

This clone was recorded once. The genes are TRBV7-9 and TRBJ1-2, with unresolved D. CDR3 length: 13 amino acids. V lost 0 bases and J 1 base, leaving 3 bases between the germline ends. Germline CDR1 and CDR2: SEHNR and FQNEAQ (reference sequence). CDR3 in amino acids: CASSLADNYGYTF. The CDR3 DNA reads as TGTGCCAGCAGCTTAGCCGATAACTATGGCTACACCTTC.

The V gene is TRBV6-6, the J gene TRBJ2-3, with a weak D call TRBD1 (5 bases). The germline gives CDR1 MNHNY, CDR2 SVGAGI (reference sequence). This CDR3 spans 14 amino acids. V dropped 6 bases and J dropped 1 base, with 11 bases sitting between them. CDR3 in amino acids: CASRLSTGTDTQYF. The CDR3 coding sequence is TGTGCCAGCAGACTCTCGACAGGCACAGATACGCAGTATTTT.

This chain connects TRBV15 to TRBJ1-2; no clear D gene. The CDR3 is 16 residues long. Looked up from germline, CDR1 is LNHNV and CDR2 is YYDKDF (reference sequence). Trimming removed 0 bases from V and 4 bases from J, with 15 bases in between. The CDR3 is CATSRDSGQYFYGYTF. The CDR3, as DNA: TGTGCCACCAGCAGAGATAGTGGCCAGTACTTCTATGGCTACACCTTC.

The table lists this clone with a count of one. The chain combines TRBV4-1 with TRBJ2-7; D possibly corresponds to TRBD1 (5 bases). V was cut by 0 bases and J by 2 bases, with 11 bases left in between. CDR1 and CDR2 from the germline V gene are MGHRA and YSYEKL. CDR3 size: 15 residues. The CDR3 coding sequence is TGCGCCAGCAGCCAAGATTTGGGGCCGGCCTACGAGCAGTACTTC. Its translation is CASSQDLGPAYEQYF.

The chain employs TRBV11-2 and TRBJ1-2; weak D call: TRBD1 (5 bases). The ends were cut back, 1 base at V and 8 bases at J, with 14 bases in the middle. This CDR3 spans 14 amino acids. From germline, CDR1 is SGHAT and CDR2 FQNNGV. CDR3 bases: TGTGCCAGCAGCTTAGTGACCCAGGCAGGGGGCTACACCTTC. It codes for CASSLVTQAGGYTF. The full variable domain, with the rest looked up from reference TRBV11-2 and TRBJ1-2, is EAGVAQSPRYKIIEKRQSVAFWCNPISGHATLYWYQQILGQGPKLLIQFQNNGVVDDSQLPKDRFSAERLKGVDSTLKIQPAKLEDSAVYLCASSLVTQAGGYTFGSGTRLTVV.